These T cell receptor beta chains were read from a single sample in a study of blood T cell repertoires in COVID-19. Profiling relied on immunoSEQ multiplex PCR, and the TCRdb table lists in-frame clones only, not all of them. This table holds some 190,000 clones, nearly 80% found once. Sequencing was performed on PBMCs or T cells enriched from blood (not recorded which). All receptors derive from a man aged 55 to 69 who had been exposed to COVID-19. CDR3s include the opening cysteine and the closing phenylalanine or tryptophan. The order of the fields is D gene, J gene, clone size, V gene, CDR3 protein, CDR3 DNA. D genes are given only for firm matches. Rows give clone size only sometimes, using once, few, many, or a class for an expanded clone.

D gene: TRBD2
J gene: TRBJ2-2
clone size: NA
V gene: TRBV30
CDR3 protein: CAWTKGGLAGNTGELFF
CDR3 DNA: TGTGCCTGGACAAAAGGAGGGCTAGCGGGGAACACCGGGGAGCTGTTTTTT

D gene: TRBD2
J gene: TRBJ2-5
clone size: NA
V gene: TRBV5-4
CDR3 protein: CASSLSGTRPRETQYF
CDR3 DNA: TGTGCCAGCAGCCTGTCCGGGACTAGACCTCGGGAGACCCAGTACTTC

D gene: TRBD1
J gene: TRBJ2-1
clone size: NA
V gene: TRBV18
CDR3 protein: CASSPLTGGHEQFF
CDR3 DNA: TGTGCCAGCTCACCACTGACAGGGGGCCATGAGCAGTTCTTC

D gene: NA
J gene: TRBJ1-5
clone size: NA
V gene: TRBV27
CDR3 protein: CASSSRVGELRNQPQHF
CDR3 DNA: TGTGCCAGCAGTTCTAGAGTAGGTGAATTGCGCAATCAGCCCCAGCATTTT

D gene: NA
J gene: TRBJ1-2
clone size: NA
V gene: TRBV11-3
CDR3 protein: CASSLEARQSYGYTF
CDR3 DNA: TGTGCCAGCAGCTTAGAGGCGAGGCAGAGCTATGGCTACACCTTC

D gene: TRBD2
J gene: TRBJ2-3
clone size: NA
V gene: TRBV19
CDR3 protein: CASSRGLAGGDTQYF
CDR3 DNA: TGTGCCAGTAGTAGGGGACTAGCGGGAGGAGATACGCAGTATTTT

D gene: NA
J gene: TRBJ1-2
clone size: NA
V gene: TRBV5-1
CDR3 protein: CASTSSLGQMGYTF
CDR3 DNA: TGCGCCAGCACCTCTAGTCTAGGACAGATGGGCTACACCTTC

D gene: TRBD1
J gene: TRBJ2-1
clone size: NA
V gene: TRBV6-6
CDR3 protein: CASTKSQGAPYNEQFF
CDR3 DNA: TGTGCCAGCACCAAAAGTCAGGGGGCGCCCTACAATGAGCAGTTCTTC

D gene: NA
J gene: TRBJ2-4
clone size: NA
V gene: TRBV7-2
CDR3 protein: CASSAPWVRGNIQYF
CDR3 DNA: TGTGCCAGCAGCGCTCCCTGGGTTCGGGGAAACATTCAGTACTTC

D gene: TRBD1
J gene: TRBJ1-1
clone size: NA
V gene: TRBV29-1
CDR3 protein: CSVAGQGANTEAFF
CDR3 DNA: TGCAGCGTTGCCGGACAGGGGGCGAACACTGAAGCTTTCTTT

D gene: NA
J gene: TRBJ1-1
clone size: NA
V gene: TRBV10-1
CDR3 protein: CASRAKRGEAEAFF
CDR3 DNA: TGCGCCAGCAGAGCAAAACGGGGGGAAGCTGAAGCTTTCTTT

D gene: NA
J gene: TRBJ2-5
clone size: NA
V gene: TRBV4-3
CDR3 protein: CASSLGRGLQETQYF
CDR3 DNA: TGCGCCAGCAGCCTAGGAAGAGGGTTACAAGAGACCCAGTACTTC

D gene: NA
J gene: TRBJ2-3
clone size: NA
V gene: TRBV7-2
CDR3 protein: CASSLVSDTQYF
CDR3 DNA: TGTGCCAGCAGCTTAGTCTCGGATACGCAGTATTTT

D gene: NA
J gene: TRBJ2-5
clone size: NA
V gene: TRBV21-1
CDR3 protein: CASSPRGAKSPETQYF
CDR3 DNA: TGTGCCAGCAGCCCTCGCGGCGCGAAGAGCCCGGAGACCCAGTACTTC

D gene: NA
J gene: TRBJ1-1
clone size: NA
V gene: TRBV28
CDR3 protein: CASSLLRGGGTEAFF
CDR3 DNA: TGTGCCAGCAGTTTACTGAGGGGAGGGGGCACTGAAGCTTTCTTT

D gene: TRBD1
J gene: TRBJ2-2
clone size: NA
V gene: TRBV11-1
CDR3 protein: CASSPDRVGAGELFF
CDR3 DNA: TGTGCCAGCAGCCCGGACAGGGTAGGCGCCGGGGAGCTGTTTTTT

D gene: TRBD2
J gene: TRBJ2-7
clone size: NA
V gene: TRBV11-1
CDR3 protein: CASSVTSGSRDEQYF
CDR3 DNA: TGTGCCAGCAGCGTGACTAGCGGGAGTAGGGACGAGCAGTACTTC

D gene: TRBD2
J gene: TRBJ2-1
clone size: few
V gene: TRBV5-8
CDR3 protein: CASSFYEAGPAGLYNEQFF
CDR3 DNA: TGTGCCAGCAGCTTTTACGAGGCGGGACCAGCGGGACTCTACAATGAGCAGTTCTTC

D gene: TRBD1
J gene: TRBJ1-2
clone size: NA
V gene: TRBV15
CDR3 protein: CATSRDQGDAVNGYTF
CDR3 DNA: TGTGCCACCAGCAGAGATCAGGGGGACGCAGTTAATGGCTACACCTTC

D gene: NA
J gene: TRBJ2-3
clone size: NA
V gene: TRBV24-1
CDR3 protein: CATSVNSDTDTQYF
CDR3 DNA: TGTGCCACCAGTGTCAACAGTGACACAGATACGCAGTATTTT